This T cell receptor beta chain was recorded in a study of regulatory T cells in long-lasting Graves disease. Time point noted: newly diagnosed GD, antithyroid drugs for less than 3 months. The TCR library was prepared using RNA isolated from PBMCs. With 1 base clipped from V and 5 bases from J, the junction kept 8 bases outside the gene matches. This CDR3 region has 16 residues. CDR1 is SGHTA, CDR2 FQGNSA, per germline. Arm-PCR of CDR3 regions and iRepertoire HTBI primers were used to build TCR beta libraries. TCRdb recomputed calls from the multiplex PCR reads with MiXCR, one row per CDR3 protein. The data hold around 400,000 distinct CDR3 sequences, with 10% to 15% observed a single time. This clonotype was detected only a few times. These data were also filed under a second study, of T cells in Graves' hyperthyroidism and ophthalmopathy.

This specimen was peripheral blood mononuclear cells (PBMCs), taken at new diagnosis, from a patient treated with antithyroid drugs. This TCR was sampled from a woman under 30 with Graves disease. V usage is TRBV7-2 and J usage is TRBJ2-5, with TRBD1 identical over 9 bases. The CDR3 region is CASSLGDRAHGETQYF. CDR3 sequence (DNA): TGTGCCAGCAGCTTAGGGGACAGGGCCCATGGGGAGACCCAGTACTTC.